These T cell receptor beta chains were read from a single sample in a study of shared clonotypes between healthy human individuals. Sequenced by immunoSEQ multiplex PCR; TCRdb stores in-frame clones only, minus some. Seen here are 1.5 million to 2.5 million clones, about 95% observed once, and the top ten hold under 1.5%. What was sequenced was naive CD8+ T cells sorted from blood. Receptors were obtained from a man aged 18 to 30 in good health. CDR3s include the opening cysteine and the closing phenylalanine or tryptophan. Fields, in order: V gene, clone size, CDR3 protein. Expanded clones are given a class, and other clones once, few, many or no size at all.

TRBV5-4 few CASSLDRETYEQYF
TRBV7-9 - CASSLVGGIFYEQYF
TRBV25-1 - CASSETGGYYNSPLHF
TRBV28 - CASSLSGYNEQFF
TRBV2 once CASTVAWPYEQYF
TRBV28 - CASSWTGTDTQYF
TRBV5-6 - CASRLAGAEETQYF
TRBV7-2 - CASSLGRASYEQYF
TRBV5-6 - CASSGRQESYNSPLHF
TRBV6-5 - CASSPGQGVLYEQYF
TRBV6-5 once CASRPEEAIEQYF
TRBV25-1 - CASSDRIQGSGANVLTF
TRBV25-1 - CASSLAGTAYEQYF
TRBV2 once CATRKPWIHGYTF
TRBV6-5 - CASSYSMGAGDTQYF
TRBV27 once CASSFRVSYEQYF
TRBV27 once CASSTDIRNYGYTF
TRBV6-5 - CASSYSIFGGELFF
TRBV5-6 - CASSWDRTGELFF
TRBV30 - CAWSVGGGNEQFF
TRBV9 - CASSEKTGGTSGANVLTF
TRBV29-1 - CSVGSGGTEAFF